The clone carrying this T cell receptor beta chain has a handful of counts. Antigen specificity is unknown. This sample was included in a study of cytomegalovirus exposure and HLA in healthy donors. Overall study results and limits: Beyond CMV serostatus, there was no information to go on about immune exposure. Researchers counted over 150 TCR beta chains as cytomegalovirus-associated.

It was healthy bone marrow donors who served as donors. Primers: 60 Vbeta forward and 13 Jbeta reverse. The method was immunoSEQ multiplex PCR; TCRdb's version includes in-frame clones alone and lacks a portion of them. The sample contains roughly 140,000 clones, around 79% of which appear only once. J was trimmed by 1 base and V by 4 bases; bases with no gene match: 1. The CDR3 length is 15 residues. The V gene's germline CDR1 is MNHNS and CDR2 SASEGT. V and J are TRBV6-1 and TRBJ2-3; 11 positions agree with TRBD2. The source of this sequence is a man aged 25-45 years in good health and CMV-seropositive. The sample consisted of PBMCs. The CDR3 loop reads CASSVLAGGTDTQYF. The CDR3 coding sequence is TGTGCCAGCAGTGTACTAGCGGGAGGCACAGATACGCAGTATTTT.